This paragraph reports one TCR beta chain. This specimen belongs to a study of cytomegalovirus exposure and HLA in healthy donors. Overall study: HLA-typed donors were the source of 80 million to 90 million unique TCRs, which an early data release held.

The trim removed 5 bases at V and 4 bases at J, leaving 9 bases unmatched. The germline V gene encodes CDR1 SGHTS and CDR2 YDEGEE. CDR3 size: 15 residues. PCR was performed using 60 Vbeta and 13 Jbeta primers. Profiled with immunoSEQ multiplex PCR; TCRdb holds only in-frame clones, not every one. The sample lists some 170,000 clones, 78% seen once, with roughly 3% in the top ten. This TCR derives from a female donor in good health and CMV-seronegative. What was sequenced was PBMCs. The V call is TRBV5-8, the J call TRBJ1-2; 9 bases are shared with TRBD1. CDR3 sequence: CASSPDSQGAYGYTF. The CDR3 DNA is TGTGCCAGCAGTCCCGATTCACAGGGGGCCTATGGCTACACCTTC.